This T cell receptor beta chain was recorded in a study of regulatory T cells in long-lasting Graves disease. Libraries of TCR beta came from iRepertoire HTBI primers plus Arm-PCR of CDR3 regions. TCRdb re-called the multiplex PCR reads with MiXCR, one entry per CDR3 protein. The sample holds 400,000 to 500,000 distinct CDR3 sequences, about 17% seen once. Time point specified: newly diagnosed GD, antithyroid drugs for less than 3 months. The TCR library was made from RNA extracted from PBMCs. Trimming cost V 6 bases and J 13 bases; bases outside gene matches: 19. Germline V gives CDR1 KGHDR, CDR2 SFDVKD. The CDR3 loop spans 16 amino acids. A further study also used this sample, focusing on T cells in Graves' hyperthyroidism and ophthalmopathy.

This specimen consisted of peripheral blood mononuclear cells (PBMCs), obtained at new diagnosis, from a patient treated with antithyroid drugs. The V and J genes are TRBV24-1 and TRBJ2-1; 8 bases line up with TRBD1. The receptor's source is a woman between 18 and 30 years old with Graves disease. The CDR3 loop reads CATSSVTGQGSIFQFF. The DNA of the CDR3 is TGTGCCACCAGTTCCGTTACAGGACAGGGATCGATTTTTCAGTTCTTC.